This TCR beta chain was obtained from a study of blood T cell repertoires in COVID-19. Profiled with immunoSEQ multiplex PCR; TCRdb holds only in-frame clones, not every one. Counted here are roughly 220,000 clones, roughly 80% occurring once; the ten biggest clones make up roughly 2.3%. Deletions cut 0 bases from V and 5 bases from J, with 11 bases between. The CDR3 is 14 residues long. Per the germline V gene, CDR1 is SGHTA and CDR2 is FQGNSA. The rearrangement links TRBV7-2 to TRBJ2-7; D might be TRBD2 (7 bases). This TCR was recovered from a woman aged 60-75 years with acute or convalescent COVID-19. Material for sequencing was peripheral blood. CDR3 nucleotides: TGTGCCAGCAGCTTAGCGGGGGGGCTAGACGAGCAGTACTTC. Protein sequence: CASSLAGGLDEQYF.